The 30 T cell receptor beta chains below were found in one sample sequenced in a study of shared clonotypes between healthy human individuals. The table came from immunoSEQ multiplex PCR; TCRdb's copy has only in-frame clones and leaves some out. The sample lists 1.5 million to 2.5 million clones; about 95% were seen once. As defined, naive CD8 cells were CD45RO-negative and positively selected for CCR7, with terminally differentiated effector memory CD45RA+ cells excluded. Material for sequencing was naive CD8+ T cells sorted from blood. All receptors come from a young man in good health.

Concerning this clone: The identical CDR3 is also encoded by other nucleotide sequences in the sample. The rearrangement links TRBV7-9 to TRBJ2-7, with a tentative D call TRBD1 (6 bases). Looked up from germline, CDR1 is SEHNR and CDR2 is FQNEAQ (reference sequence). Trimming took 4 bases from V and 5 from J, leaving 9 bases between them. There are 12 residues in the CDR3. DNA for the CDR3: TGTGCCAGCAGCTCACAGGGAAACGAGCAGTACTTC. This codes for CASSSQGNEQYF.

The chain couples TRBV4-1 to TRBJ2-1; 8 nucleotides align to TRBD2. There are 15 residues in the CDR3. The V gene end was trimmed by 4 bases and the J gene end by 4 bases; junction bases not matched to a gene: 6. Germline lookup yields CDR1 MGHRA and CDR2 YSYEKL. In DNA, the CDR3 is TGCGCCAGCAGCCCCGAAAGCGGGGGATACAATGAGCAGTTCTTC. Protein sequence: CASSPESGGYNEQFF.

The CDR3: CASSFGGIWTDTQYF. The CDR3 DNA reads as TGTGCCAGCAGCTTCGGGGGAATTTGGACAGATACGCAGTATTTT. This rearrangement joins TRBV5-6 to TRBJ2-3; tentatively, D is TRBD2 (6 bases). Germline V gene sequence: CDR1 SGHDT, CDR2 YYEEEE. The CDR3 is 15 amino acids. V shed 2 bases and J shed 3 bases, with 13 bases lying between them.

This clone has just one count. This chain connects TRBV5-4 to TRBJ2-3; TRBD2 agrees at 7 bases. This CDR3 has 15 residues. The V segment lost 6 bases and the J segment 4 bases; nucleotides outside the gene matches: 11. Germline CDR1 and CDR2: SGHNT and YYREEE (reference sequence). The CDR3 reads CASNHWGGSPDTQYF. The CDR3 bases are TGTGCCAGCAACCACTGGGGCGGGAGCCCAGATACGCAGTATTTT. Full variable domain (outside the CDR3, taken from reference TRBV5-4 and TRBJ2-3): ETGVTQSPTHLIKTRGQQVTLRCSSQSGHNTVSWYQQALGQGPQFIFQYYREEENGRGNFPPRFSGLQFPNYSSELNVNALELDDSALYLCASNHWGGSPDTQYFGPGTRLTVL.

The rearrangement links TRBV11-2 to TRBJ2-1; D unclear. Germline V gene sequence: CDR1 SGHAT, CDR2 FQNNGV. The CDR3 extends over 13 amino acids. Trimming took 0 bases from V and 6 from J, leaving 6 bases between them. CDR3 loop: CASSLEPPNEQFF. In DNA form, the CDR3 reads TGTGCCAGCAGCTTAGAACCTCCCAATGAGCAGTTCTTC. Full variable domain (remainder filled in from reference TRBV11-2 and TRBJ2-1): EAGVAQSPRYKIIEKRQSVAFWCNPISGHATLYWYQQILGQGPKLLIQFQNNGVVDDSQLPKDRFSAERLKGVDSTLKIQPAKLEDSAVYLCASSLEPPNEQFFGPGTRLTVL.

The chain couples TRBV30 to TRBJ2-7, with D tentatively TRBD2 (6 bases). Per the germline V gene, CDR1 is GTSNPN and CDR2 is SVGIG (reference sequence). V shed 3 bases and J shed 1 base, with 10 bases lying between them. There are 13 residues in the CDR3. CDR3 sequence reads: CAWRLADSYEQYF. The CDR3 DNA reads TGTGCCTGGAGGTTAGCGGATTCCTACGAGCAGTACTTC. Drawing the rest from reference TRBV30 and TRBJ2-7, the complete variable domain is SQTIHQWPATLVQPVGSPLSLECTVEGTSNPNLYWYRQAAGRGLQLLFYSVGIGQISSEVPQNLSASRPQDRQFILSSKKLLLSDSGFYLCAWRLADSYEQYFGPGTRLTVT.

The chain employs TRBV9 and TRBJ2-5; D is unclear. Germline V CDR1 and CDR2: SGDLS, YYNGEE. The germline V and J ends were trimmed by 3 bases and 5 bases, with 11 bases remaining between them. The CDR3 runs to 13 residues. CDR3 loop: CASSGLRQETQYF. The CDR3 region has the DNA TGTGCCAGCAGCGGCCTACGGCAGGAGACCCAGTACTTC.

J is TRBJ2-1 and V is TRBV2, with D unresolved. Germline CDR1 and CDR2: SNHLY and FYNNEI. Trimming removed 2 bases from V and 8 bases from J, with 4 bases in between. This CDR3 region has 11 residues. CDR3 bases: TGTGCCAGCAGTGAAACCGATGAGCAGTTCTTC. Translated: CASSETDEQFF.

The chain has TRBV11-2 and TRBJ2-7; 10 bases map to TRBD1. The CDR3 contains 15 residues. Germline V lookup: CDR1 SGHAT, CDR2 FQNNGV. The J segment lost 2 bases and the V segment lost 5 bases, leaving 6 bases of the junction unmatched. CDR3 amino acids: CASSPGQGGAYEQYF. CDR3 DNA sequence: TGTGCCAGCAGCCCAGGACAGGGGGGCGCCTACGAGCAGTACTTC.

The chain combines TRBV5-6 with TRBJ1-5; unclear D gene. CDR1 and CDR2 (germline): SGHDT, YYEEEE. There are 14 residues in the CDR3. V lost 4 bases and J 3 bases, leaving 11 bases between the germline ends. CDR3: CASSRGRDNQPQHF. CDR3 sequence (DNA): TGTGCCAGCAGCCGAGGGAGAGACAATCAGCCCCAGCATTTT.

V is TRBV9 and J is TRBJ1-6; 8 bases align to TRBD1. The CDR3 is 15 residues long. The germline V gene has CDR1 SGDLS and CDR2 YYNGEE. V shed 4 bases, J shed 7 bases, and the junction held 7 bases outside the gene matches. The CDR3 nucleotides are TGTGCCAGCAGCCCCCAGACAGGGGTGAATTCACCCCTCCACTTT. Translation: CASSPQTGVNSPLHF.

In the case of this clone: Other DNA variants within this sample encode the same CDR3. V and J are TRBV6-5 and TRBJ1-1; perhaps TRBD1 as D (5 bases). V was pared by 3 bases and J by 1 base, with 9 bases between. Germline CDR1 reads MNHEY; CDR2 reads SVGAGI. The CDR3 consists of 14 residues. CDR3 in amino acids: CASSYLGGNTEAFF. CDR3 DNA sequence: TGTGCCAGCAGTTATCTCGGGGGGAACACTGAAGCTTTCTTT.

In regard to this clone: Other DNA sequences within the sample encode an identical CDR3. This chain uses TRBV9 with TRBJ2-7, with 7 bases that match TRBD2. Germline loops: CDR1 SGDLS, CDR2 YYNGEE. The CDR3 runs 15 residues. Germline trimming cut 0 bases from V and 2 bases from J; bases unmatched to any gene: 5. As DNA, the CDR3 is TGTGCCAGCAGCGTAGCCGGCGGGAGCGCCTACGAGCAGTACTTC. Translating it yields CASSVAGGSAYEQYF. The whole variable domain, filled in from reference TRBV9 and TRBJ2-7, reads DSGVTQTPKHLITATGQRVTLRCSPRSGDLSVYWYQQSLDQGLQFLIQYYNGEERAKGNILERFSAQQFPDLHSELNLSSLELGDSALYFCASSVAGGSAYEQYFGPGTRLTVT.

J is TRBJ2-7 and V is TRBV13; D remains ambiguous. The CDR3 contains 14 residues. In germline, CDR1 is PRHDT, CDR2 FYEKMQ (reference sequence). The germline V and J ends were trimmed by 5 bases and 2 bases, with 13 bases remaining between them. CDR3 loop: CASSPQAQTYEQYF. CDR3 sequence (DNA): TGTGCCAGCAGCCCCCAGGCCCAAACCTACGAGCAGTACTTC. Variable domain in full (rest from reference TRBV13 and TRBJ2-7): AAGVIQSPRHLIKEKRETATLKCYPIPRHDTVYWYQQGPGQDPQFLISFYEKMQSDKGSIPDRFSAQQFSDYHSELNMSSLELGDSALYFCASSPQAQTYEQYFGPGTRLTVT.

The V call is TRBV7-9, the J call TRBJ2-6; unclear D gene. Trimming shortened V by 4 bases and J by 0 bases, and 10 bases separated the two germline ends. This CDR3 contains 16 residues. Per germline, CDR1 SEHNR and CDR2 FQNEAQ (reference sequence). The CDR3 DNA is TGTGCCAGCAGCTCCCTCATGGGCTCTGGGGCCAACGTCCTGACTTTC. Translation gives CASSSLMGSGANVLTF. Combining the CDR3 with reference TRBV7-9 and TRBJ2-6 gives the whole variable domain DTGVSQNPRHKITKRGQNVTFRCDPISEHNRLYWYRQTLGQGPEFLTYFQNEAQLEKSRLLSDRFSAERPKGSFSTLEIQRTEQGDSAMYLCASSSLMGSGANVLTFGAGSRLTVL.

About this clone itself: Other nucleotide sequences from this sample produce the same CDR3. This sequence joins TRBV11-2 and TRBJ2-7, with D maybe TRBD1 (6 bases). The length of the CDR3 is 13 residues. V lost 3 bases, J lost 2 bases, and 8 bases lay in between. CDR1 is SGHAT and CDR2 is FQNNGV in the germline V gene. The CDR3 DNA reads as TGTGCCAGCAGCTTGGGACAACCCTACGAGCAGTACTTC. This sequence encodes CASSLGQPYEQYF.

This clone was recorded many times. This chain connects TRBV11-2 to TRBJ1-6; 7 bases are shared with TRBD1. CDR3 length: 15 amino acids. The germline CDR1 and CDR2 sequences are SGHAT and FQNNGV. V was pared by 1 base and J by 10 bases, with 7 bases of the junction left unmatched. In DNA, the CDR3 is TGTGCCAGCAGCTTAGTCCGGGACAGTGGATCACCCCTCCACTTT. Protein sequence: CASSLVRDSGSPLHF.

In the case of this clone: Other DNA sequences from this sample encode an identical CDR3 as well. The V call is TRBV19, the J call TRBJ2-7; D is possibly TRBD1 or TRBD2 (5 bases each). The CDR3 length is 14 residues. The V end lost 3 bases, the J end lost 3 bases, and 12 bases lay between the germline ends. Germline CDR1 LNHDA, CDR2 SQIVND (reference sequence). CDR3 in amino acids: CASSIGQGDYEQYF. The CDR3, as DNA: TGTGCCAGTAGTATTGGGCAGGGAGACTACGAGCAGTACTTC.

In its sample, this clone was seen once. This chain links TRBV4-2 with TRBJ2-7; 8 nucleotides agree with TRBD1. Germline assignment: CDR1 LGHNA and CDR2 YNFKEQ. The CDR3 is made up of 16 amino acids. The ends lost 3 bases at V and 3 bases at J; junction bases unmatched: 10. The CDR3 loop reads CASSQTGQGIIYEQYF. CDR3 in DNA: TGTGCCAGCAGCCAGACAGGACAGGGTATCATCTACGAGCAGTACTTC.

V usage is TRBV30 and J usage is TRBJ2-7, with unresolved D. Germline CDR1 is GTSNPN and CDR2 is SVGIG (reference sequence). The CDR3 sequence is 12 residues long. Trimming took 0 bases from V and 6 from J, leaving 9 bases between them. This CDR3 reads CAWSVIGSEQYF. In DNA, the CDR3 is TGTGCCTGGAGTGTAATAGGTAGCGAGCAGTACTTC.

A single count supports this clone. The chain employs TRBV2 and TRBJ1-2; D is unclear. CDR3 length: 13 amino acids. V was cut by 5 bases and J by 3 bases, with 10 bases left in between. From germline, CDR1 is SNHLY and CDR2 FYNNEI. CDR3 in DNA: TGTGCCAGCAGTTCTTACAGAGACTATGGCTACACCTTC. The encoded protein is CASSSYRDYGYTF. Full variable domain (remainder filled in from reference TRBV2 and TRBJ1-2): EPEVTQTPSHQVTQMGQEVILRCVPISNHLYFYWYRQILGQKVEFLVSFYNNEISEKSEIFDDQFSVERPDGSNFTLKIRSTKLEDSAMYFCASSSYRDYGYTFGSGTRLTVV.

Note on this clone: The identical CDR3 is also encoded by other nucleotide sequences in the sample. The gene calls are TRBV7-8 and TRBJ2-7; no clear D gene. The CDR3 sequence is 13 residues long. V lost 1 base and J lost 3, with 7 bases in between. The V gene's germline CDR1 is SGHVS and CDR2 FQNEAQ. In DNA, the CDR3 is TGTGCCAGCAGCTTAGGGTTCAGCTACGAGCAGTACTTC. Protein sequence: CASSLGFSYEQYF.

This rearrangement joins TRBV15 to TRBJ1-2; no firm D call. Germline lookup yields CDR1 LNHNV and CDR2 YYDKDF (reference sequence). Deletions cut 1 base from V and 3 bases from J, with 9 bases between. The CDR3 sequence is 14 residues long. The chain's CDR3 is CATSRALLDYGYTF. In DNA, the CDR3 is TGTGCCACCAGCAGAGCCCTCTTGGACTATGGCTACACCTTC.

This rearrangement joins TRBV4-3 to TRBJ2-3; unclear D gene. V lost 0 bases, J lost 12 bases, and 16 bases lay in between. The CDR3 is made up of 14 amino acids. The germline CDR1 and CDR2 sequences are LGHNA and YSLEER. The CDR3: CASSQENSGDAQYF. The CDR3 DNA reads as TGCGCCAGCAGCCAAGAAAATTCGGGCGATGCACAGTATTTT.

The V call is TRBV19, the J call TRBJ1-1; maybe TRBD1 (6 bases). Trimming removed 2 bases at V and 6 bases at J, with 10 bases between. CDR1 and CDR2 (germline): LNHDA, SQIVND (reference sequence). CDR3 size: 13 residues. The CDR3 DNA is TGTGCCAGTAGTATATGGGGGCCCGCTGAAGCTTTCTTT. It yields the protein CASSIWGPAEAFF.

The chain links TRBV27 to TRBJ1-1; D may be TRBD1 (6 bases). Germline V gene data show CDR1 as MNHEY and CDR2 as SMNVEV (reference sequence). V lost 1 base and J 4 bases, leaving 10 bases between the germline ends. This CDR3 contains 14 residues. DNA of the CDR3: TGTGCCAGCAGTTTATGGGGGGCAGGCACTGAAGCTTTCTTT. Its protein is CASSLWGAGTEAFF.

The chain combines TRBV9 with TRBJ2-5; possibly TRBD1 for D (6 bases). This CDR3 is built from 14 residues. Trimming pared 2 bases from V and 4 bases from J, leaving 12 bases between. Looked up from germline, CDR1 is SGDLS and CDR2 is YYNGEE. In DNA, the CDR3 is TGTGCCAGCAGCGTGGGTACAGGGTTAGAGACCCAGTACTTC. As protein: CASSVGTGLETQYF.

The chain couples TRBV4-1 to TRBJ2-3; a possible D gene is TRBD1 (6 bases). The V gene's germline CDR1 is MGHRA and CDR2 YSYEKL. The CDR3 loop spans 16 amino acids. Trimming stripped 2 bases from V and 0 bases from J, with 12 bases between. The CDR3 spells CASSQPGHSSTDTQYF. The CDR3 DNA reads as TGCGCCAGCAGCCAACCGGGACACTCAAGCACAGATACGCAGTATTTT.

This clone is a singleton in its sample. The rearrangement joins TRBV7-6 to TRBJ2-7, with TRBD1 matching over 10 bases. Germline CDR1 and CDR2: SGHVS and FNYEAQ. This CDR3 is 15 amino acids long. J gave up 3 bases and V 5 bases, and 7 bases lay outside the gene matches. DNA for the CDR3: TGTGCCAGCAGCCCATCGGGACAGGGGAACTACGAGCAGTACTTC. Translation: CASSPSGQGNYEQYF.

The rearrangement joins TRBV6-1 to TRBJ2-7, with D perhaps TRBD1 (6 bases). Germline loops: CDR1 MNHNS, CDR2 SASEGT. V lost 2 bases and J 2 bases, leaving 13 bases between the germline ends. The CDR3 runs 15 residues. CDR3 region: CASSERGGPPYEQYF. The CDR3 coding sequence is TGTGCCAGCAGTGAACGAGGGGGACCTCCCTACGAGCAGTACTTC.